This T cell receptor beta chain was captured in a study of blood T cell repertoires in COVID-19. In the study overall: Acute and convalescent COVID-19 samples came from the United States, Italy and Spain. The cDNA or gDNA used as material had been derived from T cells, B-cell-depleted T cells, or PBMCs.

In the study's own analysis: Amplification of reference gene primers was used by the study to estimate nucleated cell counts. Here immunoSEQ multiplex PCR was the method, and the copy in TCRdb shows in-frame clones only, minus some. That table is the source of V, J and clone size, and D and trimming were worked out from the DNA. The data hold 25,000 to 30,000 clones, with about nine tenths observed a single time. CDR3 length: 16 amino acids. Germline V gene lookup returns CDR1 LGHNA and CDR2 YNFKEQ. J lost 5 bases, V lost 0 bases, and 9 bases had no gene match. V usage is TRBV4-2 and J usage is TRBJ2-5; 7 nucleotides align to TRBD2. The sequence came from a human donor in a cohort sampled during active COVID-19. Sequences were obtained from peripheral blood. CDR3 region: CASSQDSGLVTETQYF. DNA of the CDR3: TGTGCCAGCAGCCAAGACTCCGGACTAGTGACGGAGACCCAGTACTTC.